This TCR beta chain was identified during a study of T cells in Graves' hyperthyroidism and ophthalmopathy. Orbital computed tomography, thyroid ultrasound, serum thyroxine and TRAb, and clinical symptoms together informed the diagnoses. The CDR3 length is 12 residues. The V and J ends lost 6 bases and 4 bases respectively, with 6 bases between them. Amplification yielded TCR beta CDR3 regions, with RNA transcripts as the source. First-round RT-PCR with HTBI primers amplified the TCR CDR3 region. From the multiplex PCR reads, TCRdb called clonotypes with MiXCR, one entry per CDR3 protein. This table has around 350,000 distinct CDR3 sequences, roughly 15% appearing once. This clonotype has more than one count but fewer than ten.

This clonotype was sampled from a woman younger than 45 with Graves' ophthalmopathy. This rearrangement joins TRBV12-3 or TRBV12-4 to TRBJ2-2; D is undetermined. Sequencing was carried out using blood. The CDR3 DNA reads as TGTGCCAGCAGGCCACGCACCGGGGAGCTGTTTTTT. Encoded protein: CASRPRTGELFF.